This TCR beta chain was found in a study of blood T cell repertoires in COVID-19. Across the whole study: Collection of acute and convalescent COVID-19 samples took place in the United States, Italy and Spain. PBMCs, B-cell-depleted T cells, or T cells were the source of the cDNA or gDNA that made up the material.

Seattle cases were enrolled at active infection and followed longitudinally. Under the authors' procedure: By means of reference gene primer amplification, nucleated cell counts were estimated. Clones were sequenced by immunoSEQ multiplex PCR, and TCRdb holds only the in-frame ones, with some missing. V and J calls and clone size come straight from that table; D and trimming were deduced from the DNA. The repertoire includes fewer than 200,000 clones, roughly 81% of them detected once, and 2.5% to 3% sits in the top ten. Specimen: peripheral blood. This TCR was sampled from a woman over 75 with COVID-19, enrolled during active disease.

In DNA, the CDR3 is TGCGCCAGCAGCCGGGGACAGGGGCAGGGAGAGACCCAGTACTTC. Its protein is CASSRGQGQGETQYF. The chain links TRBV4-1 to TRBJ2-5; 10 positions match TRBD1. Germline V gene lookup returns CDR1 MGHRA and CDR2 YSYEKL. V shed 4 bases and J 4 bases; nucleotides not matched to a gene: 6. The CDR3 loop spans 15 amino acids.